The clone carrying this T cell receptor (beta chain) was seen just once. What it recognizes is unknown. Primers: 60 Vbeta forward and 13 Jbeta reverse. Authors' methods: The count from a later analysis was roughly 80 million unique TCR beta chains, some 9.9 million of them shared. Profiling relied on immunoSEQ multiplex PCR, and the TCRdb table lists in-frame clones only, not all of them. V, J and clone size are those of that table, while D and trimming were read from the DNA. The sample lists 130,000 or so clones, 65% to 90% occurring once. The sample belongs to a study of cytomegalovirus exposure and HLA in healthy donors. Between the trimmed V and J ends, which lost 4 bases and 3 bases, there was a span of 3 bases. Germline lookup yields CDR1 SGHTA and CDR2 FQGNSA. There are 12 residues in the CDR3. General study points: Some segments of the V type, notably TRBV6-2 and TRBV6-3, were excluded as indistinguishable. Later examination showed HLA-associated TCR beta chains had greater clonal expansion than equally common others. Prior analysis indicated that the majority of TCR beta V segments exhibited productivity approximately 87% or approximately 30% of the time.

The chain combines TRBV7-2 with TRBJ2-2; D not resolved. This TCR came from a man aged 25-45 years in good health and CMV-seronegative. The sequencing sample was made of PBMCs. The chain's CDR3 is CASSSYTGELFF. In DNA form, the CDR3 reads TGTGCCAGCAGCTCTTACACCGGGGAGCTGTTTTTT.